This TCR beta chain was identified during a study of lymphopenia after photon versus proton radiotherapy. Details on this clone: The antigen is not known.

Study-wide results and limits: Only patients who died were analyzed for survival; proton advantage is unproven. Relative stability marked proton patients; photon patients lost diversity and naive cells.

Looked up from germline, CDR1 is SEHNR and CDR2 is FQNEAQ (reference sequence). The CDR3 has 16 amino acids. V gave up 5 bases and J gave up 2 bases, with 18 bases separating them. The data were produced by immunoSEQ multiplex PCR, yet TCRdb's version contains in-frame clones alone and is incomplete. The table lists some 76,000 clones, about nine tenths of them singletons. The receptor was derived from a middle-aged woman with cholangiocarcinoma. This specimen consisted of peripheral blood, obtained from a patient treated with photon-based radiotherapy. The rearrangement links TRBV7-9 to TRBJ1-2; unclear D gene. In DNA form, the CDR3 reads TGTGCCAGCAGCCCCTACCGAACAGTTGGGAACTATGGCTACACCTTC. Protein sequence: CASSPYRTVGNYGYTF.